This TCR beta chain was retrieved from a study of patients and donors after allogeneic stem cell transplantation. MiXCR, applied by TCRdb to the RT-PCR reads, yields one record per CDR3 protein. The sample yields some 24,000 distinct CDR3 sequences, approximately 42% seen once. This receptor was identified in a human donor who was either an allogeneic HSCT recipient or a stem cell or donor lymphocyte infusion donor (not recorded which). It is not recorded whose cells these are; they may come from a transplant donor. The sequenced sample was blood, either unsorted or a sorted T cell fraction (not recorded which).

The CDR3 coding sequence is TGTGCCAGCGTCCTACAGGGGGTAGGGATCATTCAGTACTTC. Translation: CASVLQGVGIIQYF. The rearrangement uses TRBV12-3 or TRBV12-4 and TRBJ2-4; TRBD1 aligns across 8 bases. The CDR3 has 14 residues. V dropped 8 bases and J dropped 9; count of bases not matched to a gene: 12.